This T cell receptor beta chain was identified during a study of OX40 agonist ivuxolimab in advanced cancers. Sequenced by immunoSEQ multiplex PCR; TCRdb stores in-frame clones only, minus some. The table shows some 91,000 clones, with more than 70% occurring only once. Specimen: CD4+ or CD8+ T cells sorted from blood, collected in a trial of the OX40 agonist ivuxolimab. The receptor was derived from an adult with an advanced solid tumor such as melanoma, head and neck, liver or kidney cancer.

The CDR3 coding sequence is TGTGCCAGCAGCTTAATAGGGGTTGGTGAGCAGTTCTTC. It yields the protein CASSLIGVGEQFF. The chain uses TRBV7-3 and TRBJ2-1; a possible D gene is TRBD1 (5 bases). The CDR3 extends over 13 amino acids. Trimming cost V 1 base and J 9 bases, with 10 bases left between them. Germline CDR1 is SGHTA and CDR2 is FQGTGA.